Given below is one T cell receptor (beta chain) in context. These data belong to a study of blood T cell repertoires in COVID-19. Clones were sequenced by immunoSEQ multiplex PCR, and TCRdb holds only the in-frame ones, with some missing. This sample has approximately 75,000 clones; approximately 79% occur once, and the top ten carry about 2.5%. The V gene's germline CDR1 is SGHRS and CDR2 YFSETQ. The V gene end was trimmed by 4 bases and the J gene end by 8 bases; junction bases not matched to a gene: 5. The CDR3 length is 14 residues. This sequence was found in a human donor with acute or convalescent COVID-19. The donor label of this sample is uncertain. Sequencing was done on a sample of peripheral blood. This chain joins TRBV5-1 and TRBJ1-6; 8 positions agree with TRBD1. The CDR3 DNA reads as TGCGCCAGCAGCCGGACAGGGAGGGATTCACCCCTCCACTTT. Translated: CASSRTGRDSPLHF.